Presented here are 12 T cell receptor beta chains from one specimen sequenced in a study of T-cell reconstitution after alpha-beta-depleted transplantation in children. The TCRbeta library was prepared with unique molecular identifiers. Via MiXCR, TCRdb re-called the PCR reads, giving one row per CDR3 protein. The sample holds 70,000 to 100,000 distinct CDR3 sequences, about 12% seen once. The source material was PBMCs from the stem cell graft donor, sampled from the stem cell graft. Receptors were obtained from a human donor who donated a stem cell graft to a child with inherited bone marrow failure.

This clonotype was detected ten times or more. V gene TRBV5-4 combines with J gene TRBJ1-2, with no clear D. The CDR3 is made up of 14 amino acids. V shed 6 bases and J shed 0 bases, with 12 bases lying between them. Germline V gives CDR1 SGHNT, CDR2 YYREEE (reference sequence). The CDR3 region has the DNA TGTGCCAGCACCCCCTATGGGTCTAACTATGGCTACACCTTC. Encoded protein: CASTPYGSNYGYTF.

The table lists this clonotype with many counts. V and J are TRBV7-8 and TRBJ2-3, with a possible D match to TRBD2 (6 bases). The V end was cut by 7 bases, the J end by 5 bases, with 16 bases between. Per germline, CDR1 SGHVS and CDR2 FQNEAQ. CDR3 size: 14 residues. CDR3 nucleotides: TGTGCCAGCAAGCTTAGCGGAGTAGGAGATACGCAGTATTTT. Its translation: CASKLSGVGDTQYF.

This clonotype was observed at least ten times. The gene calls are TRBV20-1 and TRBJ1-4; TRBD1 aligns across 7 bases. Per the germline V gene, CDR1 is DFQATT and CDR2 is SNEGSKA (reference sequence). V was clipped by 5 bases and J by 10 bases; unmatched bases: 16. The CDR3 totals 15 residues. This CDR3 is CSAHGEGARSGKLFF. CDR3 nucleotides: TGCAGTGCTCACGGGGAGGGGGCAAGGAGTGGAAAACTGTTTTTT.

The V call is TRBV7-3, the J call TRBJ2-3; D perhaps matches TRBD2 (7 bases). V shed 1 base and J shed 4 bases, with 15 bases lying between them. Germline CDR1 and CDR2: SGHTA and FQGTGA. The CDR3 sequence is 16 residues long. As DNA, the CDR3 is TGTGCCAGCAGCTTAAAGCCTATCGGGGGGCCAGATACGCAGTATTTT. Residues: CASSLKPIGGPDTQYF.

CDR3 residues: CAMGPGLPRGNEQFF. The CDR3 nucleotides are TGTGCCATGGGCCCCGGACTACCGCGCGGAAATGAGCAGTTCTTC. V usage is TRBV5-2 and J usage is TRBJ2-1; the tabulated D call, TRBD2, remains unverified against the DNA. TRBV5-2 is termed a pseudogene. The CDR3 runs to 15 residues.

This clonotype was observed many times. V is TRBV5-1 and J is TRBJ2-1; tentative D call: TRBD2 (5 bases). Deletions cut 0 bases from V and 3 bases from J, with 7 bases between. The CDR3 is 14 amino acids. Germline CDR1 SGHRS, CDR2 YFSETQ. Written as DNA, the CDR3 is TGCGCCAGCAGCTTGGGCCGGGACTACAATGAGCAGTTCTTC. It translates to CASSLGRDYNEQFF.

In its sample, this clonotype was seen many times. This chain uses TRBV7-2 with TRBJ1-1, with 7 bases identical to TRBD1. This CDR3 is 16 amino acids long. Looked up from germline, CDR1 is SGHTA and CDR2 is FQGNSA. V lost 5 bases, J lost 0 bases, and 9 bases stayed unmatched. The CDR3 DNA sequence: TGTGCCAGCAGCCCAGGGGGGGTACTGGTGAACACTGAAGCTTTCTTT. Protein: CASSPGGVLVNTEAFF.

Ten or more counts support this clonotype. This chain uses TRBV15 with TRBJ2-3; weak D call: TRBD2 (5 bases). Germline assignment: CDR1 LNHNV and CDR2 YYDKDF (reference sequence). The V and J ends lost 4 bases and 11 bases respectively, with 13 bases between them. The CDR3 length is 12 residues. The CDR3 loop reads CATSTGPRGQYF. CDR3 bases: TGTGCCACCAGCACGGGTCCCCGGGGGCAGTATTTT.

The sample holds a few counts of this clonotype. This rearrangement joins TRBV20-1 to TRBJ1-1; D not resolved. The CDR3 consists of 12 residues. Per the germline V gene, CDR1 is DFQATT and CDR2 is SNEGSKA (reference sequence). V lost 6 bases, J lost 4 bases, and 12 bases lay in between. The CDR3 nucleotides are TGCAGTGCCCGGGAAGTAGGCACTGAAGCTTTCTTT. Translated: CSAREVGTEAFF.

This clonotype was seen only a few times. The V call is TRBV6-5, the J call TRBJ1-2; unclear D gene. The CDR3 has 12 amino acids. Germline values: CDR1 MNHEY, CDR2 SVGAGI. Trimming cost V 6 bases and J 8 bases, with 13 bases left between them. The DNA for the CDR3 is TGTGCCAGCAGGACGACAACAATGGGCTACACCTTC. This codes for CASRTTTMGYTF.

This clonotype was found many times. The chain uses TRBV29-1 and TRBJ2-7; a weak D match, TRBD1 (5 bases). V shed 4 bases and J shed 0 bases, with 16 bases lying between them. Germline lookup yields CDR1 SQVTM and CDR2 ANQGSEA. The CDR3 runs 15 residues. Here the CDR3 reads CSVGGWGKGSYEQYF. The CDR3 DNA reads as TGCAGCGTTGGGGGCTGGGGTAAGGGCTCCTACGAGCAGTACTTC.

This clonotype was observed at least ten times. This chain connects TRBV15 to TRBJ2-5, with unresolved D. There are 16 residues in the CDR3. The germline V gene has CDR1 LNHNV and CDR2 YYDKDF (reference sequence). Trimming shortened V by 0 bases and J by 1 base, and 12 bases separated the two germline ends. Written as DNA, the CDR3 is TGTGCCACCAGCAGAGATCAGGAATTTACCCAAGAGACCCAGTACTTC. Its protein is CATSRDQEFTQETQYF.